Sequencing of this TCR beta chain was carried out in a study of a mutant IDH1 vaccine in newly diagnosed glioma. Study-level information: Onset of vaccination occurred 4-6 weeks following radiotherapy alone, or with temozolomide cycles. The therapy given earlier, which was standard therapy, consisted of radiotherapy, temozolomide, or both, and most of the patients received both.

The V end lost 1 base, the J end lost 7 bases, and 14 bases lay between the germline ends. From germline, CDR1 is LNHDA and CDR2 SQIVND (reference sequence). The CDR3 has 15 amino acids. The assay was immunoSEQ multiplex PCR, and TCRdb's table has in-frame clones only and misses some. The sample shows 52,000 or so clones, about 81% of them seen only once. Described time point: week 23, last vaccination. Doses of 300 ug of mutant IDH1 20-mer peptide were given with topical imiquimod. In every donor, the tumor was a new WHO grade 3 or 4 IDH1-mutant, ATRX-lost astrocytoma. Worth noting for this clone: Its cognate antigen is unknown.

The sequences come from PBMCs, collected from a glioma patient whose treatment included an IDH1 peptide vaccine. This chain links TRBV19 with TRBJ1-5; no clear D gene. This sequence was found in a woman aged 40 to 50 with glioma. Some clones in this sample may be carry-over from other donors' samples. CDR3 DNA: TGTGCCAGTAGTATAGGCTACAGAATTAACCAGCCCCAGCATTTT. Residues: CASSIGYRINQPQHF.